This paragraph reports one TCR beta chain. Its antigen is as yet unknown. This entry comes from a study of T cell responses to AZD1222 COVID-19 vaccine. Study-level findings and limits: Possibly, clonal diversity was underestimated; donors were largely white British and included more females. Repertoires were collected only later (after the peak T cell response had occurred). Seropositive status at baseline applied to only a handful of AZD1222 recipients. Targeting of unmutated variant regions was reportedly seen in nearly half of spike-specific TCRs.

Sequencing was performed with immunoSEQ multiplex PCR; in TCRdb, only in-frame clones are kept and a portion is missing. The sample holds under 150,000 clones; roughly 88% are singletons and the top ten take 18%. The germline gives CDR1 MDHEN, CDR2 SYDVKM. The V end lost 4 bases, the J end lost 2 bases, and 10 bases lay between the germline ends. The CDR3 length is 14 residues. The chain is built from TRBV28 and TRBJ2-3; no definite D call. The material was peripheral blood, obtained on day 0 of MenACWY control vaccination. This TCR derives from an adult in good health. For the CDR3, the DNA is TGTGCCAGCAGTTCGAATCTCTACACAGATACGCAGTATTTT. This encodes CASSSNLYTDTQYF.